The source of this T cell receptor beta chain is a study of T cell repertoires in cytomegalovirus infection. Turning to the study itself: Well-studied HLA-B-restricted epitopes and recently identified HLA-C-restricted epitopes of CMV were both used in the study.

Using its own MiXCR run on the reads, TCRdb lists one record per CDR3 protein. The table has about 920,000 distinct CDR3 sequences, roughly 30% seen once. Trimming took 5 bases from V and 0 from J, leaving 11 bases between them. The CDR3 sequence is 14 residues long. CDR1 is DFQATT, CDR2 SNEGSKA, per germline (reference sequence). With regard to this clonotype: Its antigen is still unknown. This likely comes from a read error, as the CDR3 has no conserved phenylalanine or tryptophan at its end.

This specimen was cultured CD8+ T cells from PBMCs, taken from culture after CMV antigen stimulation. The TCR was taken from a human donor in good health (CMV status not recorded). Some clones in this sample may be carry-over from other donors' samples. The rearrangement links TRBV20-1 to TRBJ1-5; no clear D gene. This CDR3 reads CSAFSVYSNQPQHS. DNA for the CDR3: TGCAGTGCTTTCAGCGTTTATAGCAATCAGCCCCAGCATTCT.